Listed below are T cell receptor beta chains from one sample, sequenced in a study of blood T cell repertoires in COVID-19. Using immunoSEQ multiplex PCR, the repertoire was profiled, and TCRdb retains in-frame clones only, with some absent. Here the sample spans around 65,000 clones, 76% being singletons. Sequencing input: peripheral blood. These receptors were collected from a woman aged 45 to 65 with active or convalescent COVID-19. CDR3s include the opening cysteine and the closing phenylalanine or tryptophan. A D gene is named only where the DNA matches it firmly. The size of a clone is reported for some rows only, either as once, few or many, or as a class for expanded clones.

j_call: TRBJ1-1
d_call: -
v_call: TRBV6-5
clone_size: -
cdr3_aa: CASSRQDITEAFF
cdr3_nt: TGTGCCAGCAGCCGACAGGATATCACTGAAGCTTTCTTT

j_call: TRBJ2-7
d_call: -
v_call: TRBV4-3
clone_size: -
cdr3_aa: CASSRQGGYEQYF
cdr3_nt: TGCGCCAGCAGCCGGCAAGGGGGCTACGAGCAGTACTTC

j_call: TRBJ2-7
d_call: TRBD2
v_call: TRBV15
clone_size: once
cdr3_aa: CATSILAGGPYEQYF
cdr3_nt: TGTGCCACCAGCATCCTTGCGGGAGGCCCCTACGAGCAGTACTTC

j_call: TRBJ1-5
d_call: -
v_call: TRBV4-3
clone_size: many
cdr3_aa: CASSQDRESNQPQHF
cdr3_nt: TGCGCCAGCAGCCAAGATCGGGAAAGCAATCAGCCCCAGCATTTT

j_call: TRBJ2-7
d_call: TRBD2
v_call: TRBV7-2
clone_size: -
cdr3_aa: CASSLSVTSGSYEQYF
cdr3_nt: TGTGCCAGCAGCTTATCGGTGACTAGCGGTTCCTACGAGCAGTACTTC

j_call: TRBJ1-6
d_call: TRBD1
v_call: TRBV30
clone_size: -
cdr3_aa: CAWTSVTGGNSPLHF
cdr3_nt: TGTGCCTGGACGTCGGTTACAGGGGGAAATTCACCCCTCCACTTT

j_call: TRBJ1-1
d_call: -
v_call: TRBV19
clone_size: once
cdr3_aa: CASSIGAGTFF
cdr3_nt: TGTGCCAGTAGTATTGGGGCTGGCACTTTCTTT

j_call: TRBJ1-5
d_call: -
v_call: TRBV19
clone_size: -
cdr3_aa: CASSIGDRQPQHF
cdr3_nt: TGTGCCAGTAGTATCGGGGATAGGCAGCCCCAGCATTTT

j_call: TRBJ2-2
d_call: -
v_call: TRBV7-2
clone_size: -
cdr3_aa: CASSLNRPNTGELFF
cdr3_nt: TGTGCCAGCAGCTTAAACAGACCGAACACCGGGGAGCTGTTTTTT

j_call: TRBJ2-2
d_call: -
v_call: TRBV21-1
clone_size: -
cdr3_aa: CASSHAGLAGFTGELFF
cdr3_nt: TGTGCCAGCAGCCACGCAGGACTAGCGGGATTTACCGGGGAGCTGTTTTTT

j_call: TRBJ2-1
d_call: -
v_call: TRBV4-2
clone_size: -
cdr3_aa: CASSQGARLYNEQFF
cdr3_nt: TGTGCCAGCAGCCAAGGAGCGCGGCTATACAATGAGCAGTTCTTC

j_call: TRBJ2-3
d_call: -
v_call: TRBV3-1/TRBV3-2
clone_size: -
cdr3_aa: CASRPTRVFGTDTQYF
cdr3_nt: TGTGCCAGCAGACCCACTAGAGTTTTTGGCACAGATACGCAGTATTTT

j_call: TRBJ2-5
d_call: TRBD2
v_call: TRBV25-1
clone_size: -
cdr3_aa: CASSTLAGGHETQYF
cdr3_nt: TGTGCCAGCAGTACATTAGCGGGAGGGCACGAGACCCAGTACTTC

j_call: TRBJ2-5
d_call: -
v_call: TRBV24-1
clone_size: few
cdr3_aa: CATSDPQETQYF
cdr3_nt: TGTGCCACCAGTGACCCTCAAGAGACCCAGTACTTC

j_call: TRBJ2-1
d_call: TRBD2
v_call: TRBV18
clone_size: -
cdr3_aa: CASSGNRGGEQFF
cdr3_nt: TGTGCCAGCTCCGGAAACCGGGGGGGTGAGCAGTTCTTC

j_call: TRBJ2-5
d_call: TRBD1
v_call: TRBV9
clone_size: -
cdr3_aa: CASSVVGTGETQYF
cdr3_nt: TGTGCCAGCAGCGTAGTAGGGACAGGGGAGACCCAGTACTTC

j_call: TRBJ1-4
d_call: -
v_call: TRBV30
clone_size: -
cdr3_aa: CAWAVPHTATNEKLFF
cdr3_nt: TGTGCCTGGGCAGTCCCTCACACAGCAACTAATGAAAAACTGTTTTTT

j_call: TRBJ2-2
d_call: -
v_call: TRBV7-2
clone_size: -
cdr3_aa: CASTLGLTNTGELFF
cdr3_nt: TGTGCCAGCACCCTCGGTCTAACCAACACCGGGGAGCTGTTTTTT

j_call: TRBJ2-2
d_call: TRBD1
v_call: TRBV5-1
clone_size: -
cdr3_aa: CASSPRPGTGPGPGELFF
cdr3_nt: TGCGCCAGCAGCCCACGTCCCGGGACAGGGCCGGGGCCCGGGGAGCTGTTTTTT

j_call: TRBJ2-1
d_call: TRBD2
v_call: TRBV9
clone_size: -
cdr3_aa: CASSPGLAGGAFF
cdr3_nt: TGTGCCAGCAGCCCGGGACTAGCGGGAGGGGCGTTCTTC

j_call: TRBJ2-6
d_call: -
v_call: TRBV2
clone_size: -
cdr3_aa: CASSDVLSGANVLTF
cdr3_nt: TGTGCCAGCAGTGACGTCCTCTCTGGGGCCAACGTCCTGACTTTC

j_call: TRBJ1-1
d_call: -
v_call: TRBV19
clone_size: -
cdr3_aa: CASSIARNFAEAFF
cdr3_nt: TGTGCCAGTAGTATAGCCAGGAATTTCGCTGAAGCTTTCTTT

j_call: TRBJ2-3
d_call: -
v_call: TRBV6-5
clone_size: once
cdr3_aa: CASSYRDTQYF
cdr3_nt: TGTGCCAGCAGTTATCGGGATACGCAGTATTTT

j_call: TRBJ1-2
d_call: TRBD1
v_call: TRBV6-5
clone_size: -
cdr3_aa: CASKTGGLGGYTF
cdr3_nt: TGTGCCAGCAAAACAGGGGGGTTAGGTGGCTACACCTTC

j_call: TRBJ2-5
d_call: -
v_call: TRBV2
clone_size: -
cdr3_aa: CASRDYQETQYF
cdr3_nt: TGTGCCAGCCGGGACTACCAAGAGACCCAGTACTTC

j_call: TRBJ2-1
d_call: -
v_call: TRBV7-9
clone_size: few
cdr3_aa: CASTHAGNEQFF
cdr3_nt: TGTGCCAGCACCCACGCGGGCAATGAGCAGTTCTTC

j_call: TRBJ2-1
d_call: TRBD2
v_call: TRBV5-3
clone_size: few
cdr3_aa: CARSLALAGANEQFF
cdr3_nt: TGTGCCAGAAGCTTGGCTCTAGCGGGAGCCAATGAGCAGTTCTTC

j_call: TRBJ1-5
d_call: TRBD1
v_call: TRBV7-2
clone_size: -
cdr3_aa: CASSLDRGYQPQHF
cdr3_nt: TGTGCCAGCAGCCTGGACAGGGGGTATCAGCCCCAGCATTTT

j_call: TRBJ2-1
d_call: TRBD1
v_call: TRBV7-3
clone_size: -
cdr3_aa: CASSPGTGGYNEQFF
cdr3_nt: TGTGCCAGCAGCCCAGGGACAGGGGGTTACAATGAGCAGTTCTTC

j_call: TRBJ2-5
d_call: TRBD2
v_call: TRBV19
clone_size: -
cdr3_aa: CASSSSGQETQYF
cdr3_nt: TGTGCCAGTAGCTCTAGCGGTCAAGAGACCCAGTACTTC

j_call: TRBJ2-2
d_call: TRBD1
v_call: TRBV2
clone_size: -
cdr3_aa: CASRDRGTPGELFF
cdr3_nt: TGTGCCAGTAGGGACAGGGGGACCCCCGGGGAGCTGTTTTTT

j_call: TRBJ2-5
d_call: -
v_call: TRBV15
clone_size: few
cdr3_aa: CATSRGFGQYQETQYF
cdr3_nt: TGTGCCACCAGCAGAGGATTCGGACAGTACCAAGAGACCCAGTACTTC

j_call: TRBJ2-5
d_call: TRBD2
v_call: TRBV20-1
clone_size: -
cdr3_aa: CSASRLAGEETQYF
cdr3_nt: TGCAGTGCTAGTAGGCTAGCGGGAGAAGAGACCCAGTACTTC

j_call: TRBJ2-5
d_call: -
v_call: TRBV7-7
clone_size: -
cdr3_aa: CASSLGPGKAEETQYF
cdr3_nt: TGTGCTAGCAGCTTAGGGCCGGGGAAGGCAGAAGAGACCCAGTACTTC

j_call: TRBJ2-2
d_call: TRBD2
v_call: TRBV7-9
clone_size: -
cdr3_aa: CASSLLAVNTGELFF
cdr3_nt: TGTGCCAGCAGCCTACTAGCGGTGAACACCGGGGAGCTGTTTTTT

j_call: TRBJ1-2
d_call: -
v_call: TRBV5-1
clone_size: -
cdr3_aa: CASSSGGTRLGYGYTF
cdr3_nt: TGCGCCAGCAGCTCGGGTGGGACACGTCTTGGCTATGGCTACACCTTC

j_call: TRBJ2-1
d_call: TRBD2
v_call: TRBV6-2/TRBV6-3
clone_size: few
cdr3_aa: CASSWTSGNHNEQFF
cdr3_nt: TGTGCCAGCAGCTGGACTAGCGGAAATCACAATGAGCAGTTCTTC

j_call: TRBJ1-3
d_call: TRBD1
v_call: TRBV6-6
clone_size: -
cdr3_aa: CASSYQAGGGNTIYF
cdr3_nt: TGTGCCAGCAGTTACCAGGCAGGGGGTGGAAACACCATATATTTT

j_call: TRBJ1-2
d_call: -
v_call: TRBV19
clone_size: -
cdr3_aa: CASSIGSLSGEGYTF
cdr3_nt: TGTGCCAGTAGTATAGGAAGCTTATCCGGGGAAGGCTACACCTTC

j_call: TRBJ1-1
d_call: -
v_call: TRBV12-5
clone_size: -
cdr3_aa: CASGSRGRPNTEAFF
cdr3_nt: TGTGCTAGTGGTTCCAGGGGTAGGCCGAACACTGAAGCTTTCTTT

j_call: TRBJ1-2
d_call: -
v_call: TRBV3-1/TRBV3-2
clone_size: -
cdr3_aa: CASSQFGGGYGYTF
cdr3_nt: TGTGCCAGCAGCCAATTCGGAGGTGGCTATGGCTACACCTTC

j_call: TRBJ1-5
d_call: TRBD1
v_call: TRBV15
clone_size: once
cdr3_aa: CATSRGQGDQPQHF
cdr3_nt: TGTGCCACCAGCAGAGGACAGGGAGATCAGCCCCAGCATTTT

j_call: TRBJ1-4
d_call: TRBD1
v_call: TRBV19
clone_size: -
cdr3_aa: CASSTQTGGDEKLFF
cdr3_nt: TGTGCCAGTAGTACCCAGACAGGGGGCGATGAAAAACTGTTTTTT

j_call: TRBJ2-5
d_call: -
v_call: TRBV11-2
clone_size: -
cdr3_aa: CASSSYPETQYF
cdr3_nt: TGTGCCAGCAGCTCCTATCCGGAGACCCAGTACTTC

j_call: TRBJ2-7
d_call: TRBD1
v_call: TRBV28
clone_size: few
cdr3_aa: CASSTVGTGDYEQYF
cdr3_nt: TGTGCCAGCAGTACAGTTGGGACAGGGGACTACGAGCAGTACTTC

j_call: TRBJ1-3
d_call: -
v_call: TRBV30
clone_size: few
cdr3_aa: CAWSVQRGSSGNTIYF
cdr3_nt: TGTGCCTGGAGTGTACAAAGGGGAAGCTCTGGAAACACCATATATTTT

j_call: TRBJ1-1
d_call: TRBD1
v_call: TRBV6-5
clone_size: -
cdr3_aa: CASSYSQGVRTEAFF
cdr3_nt: TGTGCCAGCAGTTACTCCCAGGGGGTTCGGACTGAAGCTTTCTTT

j_call: TRBJ1-3
d_call: -
v_call: TRBV4-1
clone_size: -
cdr3_aa: CASSRVISGNTIYF
cdr3_nt: TGCGCCAGCAGCCGCGTTATCTCTGGAAACACCATATATTTT

j_call: TRBJ2-7
d_call: TRBD2
v_call: TRBV3-1/TRBV3-2
clone_size: few
cdr3_aa: CASSQSLAGADEQYF
cdr3_nt: TGTGCCAGCAGCCAGTCGCTAGCGGGAGCTGACGAGCAGTACTTC

j_call: TRBJ1-2
d_call: TRBD1
v_call: TRBV5-1
clone_size: -
cdr3_aa: CASSSTGGNYGYTF
cdr3_nt: TGCGCCAGCAGCTCTACAGGGGGGAACTATGGCTACACCTTC

j_call: TRBJ2-3
d_call: TRBD1
v_call: TRBV6-2/TRBV6-3
clone_size: -
cdr3_aa: CASSWAGTATDTQYF
cdr3_nt: TGTGCCAGCAGTTGGGCCGGGACAGCCACAGATACGCAGTATTTT

j_call: TRBJ2-1
d_call: TRBD2
v_call: TRBV10-3
clone_size: few
cdr3_aa: CAISTLAGTPNEQFF
cdr3_nt: TGTGCCATCAGTACTCTAGCGGGGACGCCCAATGAGCAGTTCTTC